This is a list of T cell receptor beta chains from one sample in a study of cytomegalovirus exposure and HLA in healthy donors. Data came from immunoSEQ multiplex PCR; TCRdb stores just in-frame clones and leaves some out. Altogether roughly 220,000 clones are present, 80% to 95% being singletons, with the ten largest covering about 0.95%. The sample comprised PBMCs. All receptors derive from a woman younger than 30 in good health and CMV-seronegative. CDR3s include the opening cysteine and the closing phenylalanine or tryptophan. A D gene is named only where the DNA matches it firmly. The size entry is marked missing in some rows and otherwise reads once, few, many or a size class.

d_gene: NA
j_gene: TRBJ1-4
v_gene: TRBV30
abundance: NA
CDR3nt: TGTGCCTGGAGTCACGGCGGCGGTAATGAAAAACTGTTTTTT
CDR3aa: CAWSHGGGNEKLFF

d_gene: NA
j_gene: TRBJ2-2
v_gene: TRBV5-1
abundance: NA
CDR3nt: TGCGCCAGCAGCCGAAGAGGGCAGAACACCGGGGAGCTGTTTTTT
CDR3aa: CASSRRGQNTGELFF

d_gene: NA
j_gene: TRBJ1-3
v_gene: TRBV19
abundance: NA
CDR3nt: TGTGCCAGTAGTATTCCTCAGGCTGACACCATATATTTT
CDR3aa: CASSIPQADTIYF

d_gene: NA
j_gene: TRBJ1-3
v_gene: TRBV11-2
abundance: NA
CDR3nt: TGTGCCAGTACCGACGGGTCTGGAAACACCATATATTTT
CDR3aa: CASTDGSGNTIYF

d_gene: NA
j_gene: TRBJ2-7
v_gene: TRBV25-1
abundance: NA
CDR3nt: TGTGCCAGCAGCACGACAGGGAACGGGAGCTACGAGCAGTACTTC
CDR3aa: CASSTTGNGSYEQYF

d_gene: NA
j_gene: TRBJ2-7
v_gene: TRBV6-1
abundance: NA
CDR3nt: TGTGCCAGCAGCGCGGGACAGTTATTCTACGAGCAGTACTTC
CDR3aa: CASSAGQLFYEQYF

d_gene: NA
j_gene: TRBJ2-6
v_gene: TRBV15
abundance: NA
CDR3nt: TGTGCCACCAGCAGAAGAGCGGCCTCTGGGGCCAACGTCCTGACTTTC
CDR3aa: CATSRRAASGANVLTF

d_gene: TRBD1
j_gene: TRBJ1-1
v_gene: TRBV15
abundance: NA
CDR3nt: TGTGCCACCCTTGGGACAGGGGAGTATATAGAGGGGACTGAAGCTTTCTTT
CDR3aa: CATLGTGEYIEGTEAFF

d_gene: TRBD1
j_gene: TRBJ1-2
v_gene: TRBV30
abundance: NA
CDR3nt: TGTGCCTGGAGTCCTCGCTGGGACAGGAGGTTCTATGGCTACACCTTC
CDR3aa: CAWSPRWDRRFYGYTF

d_gene: NA
j_gene: TRBJ2-7
v_gene: TRBV27
abundance: once
CDR3nt: TGTGCCAGCAGATTTTCGACAGGTCACTACGAGCAGTACTTC
CDR3aa: CASRFSTGHYEQYF

d_gene: TRBD2
j_gene: TRBJ2-7
v_gene: TRBV5-1
abundance: NA
CDR3nt: TGCGCCAGCAGCTTTAGCGGGAGGGCCATTGAGGAGCAGTACTTC
CDR3aa: CASSFSGRAIEEQYF

d_gene: NA
j_gene: TRBJ2-7
v_gene: TRBV6-1
abundance: NA
CDR3nt: TGTGCCAGCACAGGGGCCTACGAGCAGTACTTC
CDR3aa: CASTGAYEQYF

d_gene: NA
j_gene: TRBJ2-3
v_gene: TRBV2
abundance: NA
CDR3nt: TGTGCCAGCAGTGTCCGGGAGCGTACGCAGTATTTT
CDR3aa: CASSVRERTQYF

d_gene: TRBD1
j_gene: TRBJ2-7
v_gene: TRBV29-1
abundance: NA
CDR3nt: TGCAGCACCTGGACAGGGCGGAACGAGCAGTACTTC
CDR3aa: CSTWTGRNEQYF

d_gene: TRBD1
j_gene: TRBJ2-2
v_gene: TRBV5-1
abundance: NA
CDR3nt: TGCGCCAGCAAGGGGACAGGCCATCCGGGGGAGCTGTTTTTT
CDR3aa: CASKGTGHPGELFF

d_gene: NA
j_gene: TRBJ2-2
v_gene: TRBV2
abundance: NA
CDR3nt: TGTGCCAGCACCCCCATCGGGGACTCCGAGCTGTTTTTT
CDR3aa: CASTPIGDSELFF

d_gene: NA
j_gene: TRBJ1-5
v_gene: TRBV10-1
abundance: NA
CDR3nt: TGCGCCAGCAGTGAGTCGGGGGAGGCACAGCCCCAGCATTTT
CDR3aa: CASSESGEAQPQHF

d_gene: NA
j_gene: TRBJ1-5
v_gene: TRBV7-6
abundance: NA
CDR3nt: TGTGCCAGCAGCTTAGATCACTTAGCCAATCAGCCCCAGCATTTT
CDR3aa: CASSLDHLANQPQHF

d_gene: TRBD1
j_gene: TRBJ1-1
v_gene: TRBV9
abundance: NA
CDR3nt: TGTGCCAGCAGCGCAATCGACAGGGGGCTGTCAGCTTTCTTT
CDR3aa: CASSAIDRGLSAFF

d_gene: TRBD2
j_gene: TRBJ2-1
v_gene: TRBV7-9
abundance: NA
CDR3nt: TGTGCCAGCAGCCCGACTAGGGGACTAGCGGGAGGGGATGGTGAGCAGTTCTTC
CDR3aa: CASSPTRGLAGGDGEQFF

d_gene: NA
j_gene: TRBJ1-2
v_gene: TRBV7-9
abundance: NA
CDR3nt: TGTGCCAGCAGCCTTTTAGGGGTTAACTATGGCTACACCTTC
CDR3aa: CASSLLGVNYGYTF

d_gene: TRBD1
j_gene: TRBJ1-2
v_gene: TRBV2
abundance: NA
CDR3nt: TGTGCCAGTCAAATGGGACAGGGGATCTATGGCTACACCTTC
CDR3aa: CASQMGQGIYGYTF

d_gene: NA
j_gene: TRBJ1-6
v_gene: TRBV9
abundance: NA
CDR3nt: TGTGCCAGCAGCGGTACTCTGGAGGGGACCCTCCACTTT
CDR3aa: CASSGTLEGTLHF

d_gene: NA
j_gene: TRBJ1-1
v_gene: TRBV4-1
abundance: NA
CDR3nt: TGCGCCAGCAGCGCGGGGGCTCCAGAAGCTTTCTTT
CDR3aa: CASSAGAPEAFF

d_gene: TRBD1
j_gene: TRBJ1-5
v_gene: TRBV27
abundance: few
CDR3nt: TGTGCCAGCAGCCGACAGGGGGGACAGCCCCAGCATTTT
CDR3aa: CASSRQGGQPQHF